This TCR beta chain was documented in a study of Ad26.COV2.S vaccination and SARS-CoV-2 variants. At the level of the study: Ad26.COV2.S shots went into the muscle once or twice, 56 days apart. The study, taken as a whole, reports: Using TCR breadth and depth analyses may have led to underestimated total T cell responses.

Concerning this clone: Its antigen remains unknown.

Measured with immunoSEQ multiplex PCR; TCRdb has only the in-frame clones, and not every one. Counted here are 300,000 to 400,000 clones, roughly 91% occurring once; the ten biggest clones make up around 3.7%. Looked up from germline, CDR1 is LNHDA and CDR2 is SQIVND (reference sequence). The CDR3 runs to 16 residues. V shed 7 bases and J shed 2 bases, with 17 bases lying between them. This sample's treatment: 15 to 20 received Ad26.COV2.S at low or high dose, single or two shots; a few received placebo; per-sample allocation not given. Sample collection was performed on day 63 after the first vaccine or placebo injection. A Boston adult aged 18-55 years was the donor.

The J gene is TRBJ2-2, the V gene TRBV19; unclear D gene. The material was peripheral blood, obtained in a trial of Ad26.COV2.S vaccine versus placebo. The sequence was obtained from a person between 18 and 65 years old who received the Ad26.COV2.S COVID-19 vaccine or a placebo. As DNA, the CDR3 is TGTGCCAGTACCTCAGATAGGCGGACCAACACCGGGGAGCTGTTTTTT. Amino acid sequence: CASTSDRRTNTGELFF.